Sequencing of this T cell receptor (beta chain) was carried out in a study of control samples from healthy donors and cancer patients. Germline V gene lookup returns CDR1 SGHDT and CDR2 YYEEEE. With 0 bases removed from V and 4 bases from J, the gap between germline ends came to 4 bases. The CDR3 has 12 residues. Assay: immunoSEQ multiplex PCR; the TCRdb copy retains only in-frame clones and omits some. The sample has around 99,000 clones; 75% to 95% are singletons. The sequence derives from a human donor in good health. The donor label of this sample is uncertain. The sample comprised blood. The chain carries TRBV5-6 and TRBJ1-1; no reliable D call. CDR3 bases: TGTGCCAGCAGCTTGGGGGTCACTGAAGCTTTCTTT. It encodes CASSLGVTEAFF.